This TCR beta chain was sequenced in a study of blood T cells in healthy people across ages. Investigators took about 9.1 milliliters of peripheral blood from every donor. Through a sample-barcoded 5' primer and a J-beta primer mix, a second PCR was run for 7 to 11 cycles. MiXCR, run by TCRdb on the 5' RACE reads, gives a single entry per CDR3 protein. The repertoire has about 640,000 distinct CDR3 sequences, roughly 50% of them found once; the top ten carry 35% to 40%. The CDR3 has 14 residues. Per germline, CDR1 MNHEY and CDR2 SVGEGT. Trimming pared 7 bases from V and 1 base from J, leaving 13 bases between.

Material for sequencing was blood. The receptor's source is a man aged 55 to 70 in good health. V is TRBV6-2 or TRBV6-3 and J is TRBJ1-1; D not resolved. CDR3: CASKITGQNTEAFF. In DNA, the CDR3 is TGTGCCAGCAAAATTACCGGTCAGAACACTGAAGCTTTCTTT.